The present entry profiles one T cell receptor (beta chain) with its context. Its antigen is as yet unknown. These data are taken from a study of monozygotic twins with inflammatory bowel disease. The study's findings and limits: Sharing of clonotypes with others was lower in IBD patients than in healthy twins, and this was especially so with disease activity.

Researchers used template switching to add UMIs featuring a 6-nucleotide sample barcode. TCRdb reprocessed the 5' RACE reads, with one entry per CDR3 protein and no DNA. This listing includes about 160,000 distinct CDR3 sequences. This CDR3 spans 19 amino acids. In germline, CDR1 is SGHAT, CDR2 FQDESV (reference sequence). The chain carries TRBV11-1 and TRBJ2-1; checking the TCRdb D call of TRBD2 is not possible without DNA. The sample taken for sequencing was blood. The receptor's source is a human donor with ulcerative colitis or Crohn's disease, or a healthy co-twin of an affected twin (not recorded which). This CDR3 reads CASSFPRLAGGMTYNEQFF.